The 11 T cell receptor beta chains given below trace back to one sample, sequenced in a study of T cells in Graves' hyperthyroidism and ophthalmopathy. TCR beta CDR3 regions were amplified from RNA transcripts. The TCR CDR3 first-round RT-PCR relied on the HTBI primer set. TCRdb re-called the multiplex PCR reads with MiXCR, one entry per CDR3 protein. Among roughly 530,000 distinct CDR3 sequences listed, roughly 18% were seen once. Sequencing input: blood. These TCRs come from a woman in her late teens or twenties with Graves' ophthalmopathy.

This clonotype was counted at least ten times. This chain uses TRBV6-1 with TRBJ1-5; 8 nucleotides align to TRBD1. Germline values: CDR1 MNHNS, CDR2 SASEGT. The CDR3 loop spans 16 amino acids. J lost 0 bases, V lost 8 bases, and 9 bases had no gene match. CDR3 sequence reads: CASFATGQGSNQPQHF. Written as DNA, the CDR3 is TGTGCCAGCTTCGCCACCGGACAGGGTAGCAATCAGCCCCAGCATTTT.

This clonotype showed up many times. The chain combines TRBV7-9 with TRBJ2-1; TRBD2 matches at 7 bases. V lost 6 bases to trimming and J lost 8 bases; unmatched junction nucleotides: 4. In germline, CDR1 is SEHNR, CDR2 FQNEAQ (reference sequence). This CDR3 comprises 12 residues. In DNA form, the CDR3 reads TGTGCCAGCAGTCTCCGGGAGGATGAGCAGTTCTTC. Translating gives CASSLREDEQFF.

This clonotype was seen many times. The chain couples TRBV12-3 or TRBV12-4 to TRBJ1-1; possibly TRBD1 for D (6 bases). V was trimmed by 1 base and J by 6 bases, leaving 9 bases between them. This CDR3 has 13 residues. The CDR3 protein is CASSLVGGPEAFF. The CDR3 DNA sequence: TGTGCCAGCAGTTTAGTTGGGGGCCCTGAAGCTTTCTTT.

In this sample, this clonotype turned up many times. The J gene is TRBJ2-3, the V gene TRBV10-2; 14 bases are shared with TRBD2. The V gene's germline CDR1 is WSHSY and CDR2 SAAADI. Trimming at V came to 3 bases and at J to 6 bases, leaving 2 bases not matched to a gene. The CDR3 is 15 amino acids. CDR3 coding DNA: TGCGCCAGCAGTGACGGGACTAGCGGGGGTGATACGCAGTATTTT. It specifies CASSDGTSGGDTQYF.

This clonotype was recorded a few times. This chain links TRBV6-1 with TRBJ1-4; 9 bases are a match to TRBD1. Per the germline V gene, CDR1 is MNHNS and CDR2 is SASEGT. V shed 10 bases and J 7 bases; nucleotides not matched to a gene: 10. The CDR3 sequence is 14 residues long. In DNA form, the CDR3 reads TGTGCCACAACTCAACAGGGGGCCGGTGAAAAACTGTTTTTT. This encodes CATTQQGAGEKLFF.

This clonotype came up many times. V usage is TRBV7-9 and J usage is TRBJ2-2; D is tentatively TRBD1 or TRBD2 (5 bases each). The germline gives CDR1 SEHNR, CDR2 FQNEAQ (reference sequence). The CDR3 has 16 residues. Trimming left V 5 bases short and J 1 base short, with 14 bases between. CDR3 sequence: CASSGWDGKNTGELFF. The CDR3 DNA is TGTGCCAGCAGCGGGTGGGACGGAAAGAACACCGGGGAGCTGTTTTTT.

The rearrangement joins TRBV7-4 to TRBJ2-5; possibly TRBD2 for D (5 bases). V lost 1 base, J lost 9 bases, and 18 bases lay in between. The germline CDR1 and CDR2 sequences are SGHVT and SQSDAQ. The CDR3 extends over 15 amino acids. The CDR3 bases are TGTGCCAGCAGCTTAGAGAGCCCCTCGGTGAGGGCCCAGTACTTC. Its protein product is CASSLESPSVRAQYF. The full variable domain, its missing parts supplied by reference TRBV7-4 and TRBJ2-5, is GAGVSQSPRYKVAKRGRDVALRCDSISGHVTLYWYRQTLGQGSEVLTYSQSDAQRDKSGRPSGRFSAERPERSVSTLKIQRTEQGDSAVYLCASSLESPSVRAQYFGPGTRLLVL.

This clonotype was recorded at least ten times. The chain carries TRBV7-2 and TRBJ1-2, with TRBD1 identical over 9 bases. CDR3 size: 13 residues. Germline assignment: CDR1 SGHTA and CDR2 FQGNSA. The ends lost 5 bases at V and 8 bases at J; junction bases unmatched: 6. The CDR3 bases are TGTGCCAGCAGCCTGGACAGGGGAAGCGGCTACACCTTC. This sequence encodes CASSLDRGSGYTF.

The chain employs TRBV10-2 and TRBJ2-7; D is unclear. The CDR3 extends over 13 amino acids. The germline V and J ends were trimmed by 7 bases and 2 bases, with 12 bases remaining between them. CDR1 and CDR2 from the germline V gene are WSHSY and SAAADI. The CDR3 DNA is TGCGCCAGCATCTCTCAAATCCCCTACGAGCAGTACTTC. Amino acids: CASISQIPYEQYF.

This clonotype was detected only a few times. This chain joins TRBV12-3 or TRBV12-4 and TRBJ2-1; 8 nucleotides match TRBD1. The CDR3 is made up of 14 amino acids. V lost 7 bases to trimming and J lost 9 bases; unmatched junction nucleotides: 11. This CDR3 is CASNLGQGVIEQFF. DNA of the CDR3: TGTGCCAGCAACCTTGGACAGGGTGTGATTGAGCAGTTCTTC.

This clonotype was counted between two and nine times. The rearrangement links TRBV7-9 to TRBJ2-5; TRBD1 aligns across 7 bases. CDR1 SEHNR and CDR2 FQNEAQ come from the germline V gene (reference sequence). The CDR3 length is 16 residues. The J segment lost 0 bases and the V segment lost 2 bases, leaving 6 bases of the junction unmatched. The CDR3 bases are TGTGCCAGCAGCTTACCCTCGGGACAGTACCAAGAGACCCAGTACTTC. Its translation is CASSLPSGQYQETQYF. The variable domain in full, completed from reference TRBV7-9 and TRBJ2-5, reads DTGVSQNPRHKITKRGQNVTFRCDPISEHNRLYWYRQTLGQGPEFLTYFQNEAQLEKSRLLSDRFSAERPKGSFSTLEIQRTEQGDSAMYLCASSLPSGQYQETQYFGPGTRLLVL.